This TCR beta chain was sequenced for a study of blood T cell repertoires in COVID-19. Study-wide background: Nucleic acid was either cDNA or gDNA, and it came from T cells, B-cell-depleted T cells, or PBMCs.

Recruited during active infection, patients (from Seattle) were subsequently followed longitudinally. CDR1 and CDR2 (germline): LNHNV, YYDKDF (reference sequence). Trimming took off 2 bases at V and 2 bases at J, with 16 bases between the two ends. This CDR3 is built from 16 residues. The repertoire was sequenced with immunoSEQ multiplex PCR; TCRdb's copy has only in-frame clones and lacks some. The sample yields 200,000 to 250,000 clones, around 85% seen once. The chain couples TRBV15 to TRBJ2-7, with D unclear. This TCR was recovered from a woman aged 70-85 years with COVID-19, enrolled during active disease. The sample consisted of peripheral blood. CDR3 residues: CATSRTRVGSTYEQYF. CDR3 nucleotide sequence: TGTGCCACCAGCAGAACCCGTGTGGGCAGTACCTACGAGCAGTACTTC.